The rows below give T cell receptor beta chains drawn from one sample of a study of blood T cells in healthy people across ages. One entry per CDR3 protein results from TCRdb running MiXCR on the 5' RACE reads. The table lists roughly 560,000 distinct CDR3 sequences, 24% of them singletons, with 8.5% to 9.5% in the top ten. The sample also formed part of further work on T cells of mothers and their children.

Sequencing input: blood. These TCRs come from a boy aged 5-17 years in good health. Both conserved end residues are part of each CDR3. The D gene is left open where the match is weak. The listing skips clone size in some rows; elsewhere it reads once, few, many or a size class.

v_gene	d_gene	abundance	j_gene	CDR3nt	CDR3aa
TRBV6-5	.	.	TRBJ1-4	TGTGCCAGCGGCAATGAAAAACTGTTTTTT	CASGNEKLFF
TRBV28	.	few	TRBJ2-6	TGTGCCAGTTCCAACAGCAGTTCCAACGTCCTGACTTTC	CASSNSSSNVLTF
TRBV15	.	few	TRBJ2-7	TGTGCCACCAGCCCTTCGGGACATACCTACGAGCAGTACTTC	CATSPSGHTYEQYF
TRBV11-2	TRBD1	.	TRBJ2-1	TGTGCCAGCAGCTTACGGATCTGGGGACAGGGGGCAAGCAATGAGCAGTTCTTC	CASSLRIWGQGASNEQFF
TRBV19	TRBD2	.	TRBJ2-3	TGTGCCAGTAGCCGAGCGGGGGGGCCCACAGATACGCAGTATTTT	CASSRAGGPTDTQYF
TRBV28	.	few	TRBJ1-1	TGTGCCACCTCAGTTACGGGCACTGAAGCTTTCTTT	CATSVTGTEAFF
TRBV4-3	.	few	TRBJ1-5	TGCGCCAGCAGCCAAGATATACAGGCTTCCCAGCCCCAGCATTTT	CASSQDIQASQPQHF
TRBV30	.	few	TRBJ2-5	TGTGCCTGGAGTAGTCCTGCTCGACCCAAAGAGACCCAGTACTTC	CAWSSPARPKETQYF
TRBV7-2	TRBD1	.	TRBJ2-1	TGTGCCAGCAGCTTAGCAGGGGACAGGGCCAACAATGAGCAGTTCTTC	CASSLAGDRANNEQFF
TRBV20-1	TRBD2	.	TRBJ2-7	TGCAGTGCTACCGGACTAGCGGACGTTTACGAGCAGTACTTC	CSATGLADVYEQYF
TRBV28	TRBD1	.	TRBJ2-5	TGTGCCATTAGGACAGGGGGAGATGAGACCCAGTACTTC	CAIRTGGDETQYF
TRBV6-2/TRBV6-3	TRBD2	few	TRBJ2-1	TGTGCCAGCAGTAATAGACGGGAGCGGGATTACAATGAGCAGTTCTTC	CASSNRRERDYNEQFF
TRBV5-1	TRBD2	few	TRBJ2-1	TGCGCCAGCAGCCCCGGCGGGAGAGCAATGGAAAGTAAGAATGAGTACAATGAGCAGTTCTTC	CASSPGGRAMESKNEYNEQFF
TRBV11-2	TRBD2	few	TRBJ2-3	TGTGCCAGCGGGGCCCGCGGGAGTGGCACAGATACGCAGTATTTT	CASGARGSGTDTQYF
TRBV11-2	TRBD1	few	TRBJ2-5	TGTGCCAGTAGCCCCTACAGGGGGGTCGACCAAGAGACCCAGTACTTC	CASSPYRGVDQETQYF
TRBV19	TRBD1	.	TRBJ2-3	TGTGCCAGTAGTACCTTTGAGGGGGCGCGGAAAGATACGCAGTATTTT	CASSTFEGARKDTQYF
TRBV20-1	.	few	TRBJ2-3	TGCAGTGCCATCAGGGCGGTAGATGTCCCAGATACGCAGTATTTT	CSAIRAVDVPDTQYF
TRBV7-8	.	few	TRBJ2-5	TGTGCCAGCAGCCGTACCTTCGAGGAGACCCAGTACTTC	CASSRTFEETQYF
TRBV11-2	.	few	TRBJ1-4	TGTGCCAGCAGCTTATACTCTTACCGACAGAAGCTCGCAACTAATGAAAAACTGTTTTTT	CASSLYSYRQKLATNEKLFF
TRBV15	.	.	TRBJ1-1	TGTGCCACCAGCAGAGACCGGCAGTCGAACACTGAAGCTTTCTTT	CATSRDRQSNTEAFF